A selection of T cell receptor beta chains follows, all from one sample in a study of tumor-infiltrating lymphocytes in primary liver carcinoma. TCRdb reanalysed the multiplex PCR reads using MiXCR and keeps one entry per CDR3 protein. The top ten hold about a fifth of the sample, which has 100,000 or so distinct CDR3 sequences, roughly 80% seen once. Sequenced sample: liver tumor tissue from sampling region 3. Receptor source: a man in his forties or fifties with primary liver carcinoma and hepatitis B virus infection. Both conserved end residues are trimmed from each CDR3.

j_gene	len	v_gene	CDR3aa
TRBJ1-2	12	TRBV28	ASSWSGAIYGYT
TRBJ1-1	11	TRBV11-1	ASSLEEDTEVY
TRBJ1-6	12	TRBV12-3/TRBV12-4	ASSSRTGDSALH
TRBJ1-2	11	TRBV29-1	SDSTGDKHGYT
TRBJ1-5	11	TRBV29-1	SAVEQTNQPQH
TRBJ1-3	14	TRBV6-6	TSSYPGTGPGNTIY
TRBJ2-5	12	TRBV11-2	ASSPVGLVQTQY
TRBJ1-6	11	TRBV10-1	ASSEGIESPLH
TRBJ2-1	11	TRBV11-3	ASSSGGSCEQF
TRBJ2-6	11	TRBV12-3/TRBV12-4	TSTISGANVLT
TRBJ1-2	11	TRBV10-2	TSNPGLSASYT
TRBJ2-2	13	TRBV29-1	RVEEGVRNTGELF
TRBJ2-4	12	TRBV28	ASRGGPAKNIQY
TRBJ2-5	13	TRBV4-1	ANSQGGLAWETQY
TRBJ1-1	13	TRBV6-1	ASSERSFLGTEAF
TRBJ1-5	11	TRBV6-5	ISGDGSNQPQH
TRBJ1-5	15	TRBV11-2	AGSSVGVTGSNRPQH
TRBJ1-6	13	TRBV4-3	VSSQGQLYDSPLH
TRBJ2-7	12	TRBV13	ASSSYTYSREQY
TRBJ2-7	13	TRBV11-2	ASSLRWTGAYEQY
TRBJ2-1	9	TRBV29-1	SVVTGDEQF
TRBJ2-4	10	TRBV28	ARRSLQGVWY
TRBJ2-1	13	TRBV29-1	SVVLSSLVGNELF
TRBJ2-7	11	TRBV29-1	SAEGTGSYEQY
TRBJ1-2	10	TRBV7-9	ASILGNYGYT
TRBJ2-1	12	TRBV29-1	SGTETGDVGEQF
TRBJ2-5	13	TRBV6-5	ASSYIGGDSKTQC
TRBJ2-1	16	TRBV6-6	ASSYSGGTGRPYNEQF
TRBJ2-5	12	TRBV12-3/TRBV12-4	ASCLAGGEESQY
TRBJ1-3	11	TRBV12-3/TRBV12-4	VSTGNSENTIY
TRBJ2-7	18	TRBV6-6	ASSPRLAGVRFRSSYEQY
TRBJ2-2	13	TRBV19	ASSRDRLFSGELF
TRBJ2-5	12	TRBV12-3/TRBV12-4	ASSSNSERETQY
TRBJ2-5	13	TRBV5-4	ASSLNGDGQEAQY
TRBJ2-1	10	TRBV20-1	SARDKNSEQF
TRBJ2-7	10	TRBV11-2	INSPGGYEQY
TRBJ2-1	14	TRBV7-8	ASRLASGTSRGEQF
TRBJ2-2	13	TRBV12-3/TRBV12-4	DSRGGTSQVRELF
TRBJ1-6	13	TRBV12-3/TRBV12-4	ASSPPGQNNSHLD
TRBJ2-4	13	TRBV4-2	ASSQGVDPNSIQY
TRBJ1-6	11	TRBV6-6	ASSTTGVSPLH
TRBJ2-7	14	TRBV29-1	SDMTSGTDTPYEQY
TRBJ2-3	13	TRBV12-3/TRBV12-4	ASEKGRELADMQY
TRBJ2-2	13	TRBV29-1	SVGTNVANTGGLF
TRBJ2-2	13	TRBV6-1	VSRSGGGGAWELF
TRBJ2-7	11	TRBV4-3	ASNQEQRYEQY
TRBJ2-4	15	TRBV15	ATSRDSSGLAKNNQY
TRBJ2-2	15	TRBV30	AWVGSWRPINTGELF
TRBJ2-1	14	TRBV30	VWSRLGGRAYNEQF
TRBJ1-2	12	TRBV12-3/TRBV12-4	TSSYQDRGRCYT
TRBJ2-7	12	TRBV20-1	SARDGLAFDEQY
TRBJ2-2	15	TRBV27	ASTSLRASGNTGELF
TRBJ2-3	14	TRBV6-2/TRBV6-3	ANSQSTAVGEETQY
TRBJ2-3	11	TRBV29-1	SAFGAGTDTQY